Detailed here is one TCR beta chain. Germline CDR1 is SGHVS and CDR2 is FQNEAQ. Trimming took off 0 bases at V and 2 bases at J, with 7 bases between the two ends. The CDR3 runs 14 residues. The entry originates in a study of blood T cell repertoires in COVID-19. Study information: The origin of the acute and convalescent COVID-19 samples was the United States, Italy and Spain. From T cells, B-cell-depleted T cells, or PBMCs came the material, which was cDNA or gDNA.

Per the study methods: Counts of nucleated cells, estimated from reference gene primer amplification, were obtained. Libraries were prepared by immunoSEQ multiplex PCR; TCRdb keeps only in-frame clonotypes and omits some of them. Clone size and the V and J calls come from that table; the DNA yielded D and trimming. Here the sample spans 90,000 to 130,000 clones, about 70% being singletons. The sample was peripheral blood. The genes are TRBV7-8 and TRBJ1-2, with D perhaps matching TRBD1 (6 bases). The TCR sequence derives from a woman aged 60-70 years with acute or convalescent COVID-19. The DNA for the CDR3 is TGTGCCAGCAGCTTAGCGCAGGGGAACTATGGCTACACCTTC. Residues: CASSLAQGNYGYTF.